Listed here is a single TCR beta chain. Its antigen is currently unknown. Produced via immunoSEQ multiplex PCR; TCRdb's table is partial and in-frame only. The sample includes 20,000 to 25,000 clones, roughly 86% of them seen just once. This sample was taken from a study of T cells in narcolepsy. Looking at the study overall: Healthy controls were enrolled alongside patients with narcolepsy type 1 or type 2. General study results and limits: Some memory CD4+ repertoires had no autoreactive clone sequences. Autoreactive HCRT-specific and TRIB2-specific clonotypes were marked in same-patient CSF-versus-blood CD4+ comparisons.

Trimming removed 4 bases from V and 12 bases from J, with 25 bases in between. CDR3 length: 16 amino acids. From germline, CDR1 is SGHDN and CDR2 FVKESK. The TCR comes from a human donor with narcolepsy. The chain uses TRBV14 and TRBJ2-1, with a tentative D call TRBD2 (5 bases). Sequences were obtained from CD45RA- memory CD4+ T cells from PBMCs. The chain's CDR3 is CASSRGLTSTNRGQFF. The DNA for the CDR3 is TGTGCCAGCAGCCGAGGGCTGACATCAACAAACAGAGGGCAGTTCTTC.